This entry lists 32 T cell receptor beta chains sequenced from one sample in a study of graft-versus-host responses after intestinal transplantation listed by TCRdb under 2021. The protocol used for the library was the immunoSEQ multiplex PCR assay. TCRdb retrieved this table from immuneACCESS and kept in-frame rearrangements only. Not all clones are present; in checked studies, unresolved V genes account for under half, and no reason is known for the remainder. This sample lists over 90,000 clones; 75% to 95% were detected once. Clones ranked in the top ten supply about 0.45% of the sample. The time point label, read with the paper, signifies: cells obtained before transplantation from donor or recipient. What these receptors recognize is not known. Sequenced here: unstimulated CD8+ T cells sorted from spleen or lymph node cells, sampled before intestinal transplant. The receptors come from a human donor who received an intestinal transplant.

The CDR3, as DNA: TGTGCCAGCAGCGGAGACAAGACCGGGAGGGATGAGCAGTTCTTC. It translates to CASSGDKTGRDEQFF. The rearrangement links TRBV9 to TRBJ2-1; 8 bases align to TRBD2. J lost 8 bases, V lost 3 bases, and 10 bases had no gene match. The CDR3 loop spans 15 amino acids. CDR1 is SGDLS, CDR2 YYNGEE, per germline.

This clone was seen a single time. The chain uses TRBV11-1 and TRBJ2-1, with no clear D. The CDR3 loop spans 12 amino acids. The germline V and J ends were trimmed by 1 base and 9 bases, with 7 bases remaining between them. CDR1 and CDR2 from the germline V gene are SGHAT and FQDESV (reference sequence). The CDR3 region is CASSLDSFEQFF. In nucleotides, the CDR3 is TGTGCCAGCAGCTTAGACAGTTTTGAGCAGTTCTTC.

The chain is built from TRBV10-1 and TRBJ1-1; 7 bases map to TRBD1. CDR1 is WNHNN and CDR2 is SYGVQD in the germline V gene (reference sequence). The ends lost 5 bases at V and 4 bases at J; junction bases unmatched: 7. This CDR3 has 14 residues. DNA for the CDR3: TGCGCCAGCAGTAAAGACAGGGTTGGCACTGAAGCTTTCTTT. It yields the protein CASSKDRVGTEAFF.

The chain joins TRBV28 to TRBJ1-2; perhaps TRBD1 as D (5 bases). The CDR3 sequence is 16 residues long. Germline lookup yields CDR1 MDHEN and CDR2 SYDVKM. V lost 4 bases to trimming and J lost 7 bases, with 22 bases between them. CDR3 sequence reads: CASSSHPTGVIFGYTF. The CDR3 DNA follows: TGTGCCAGCAGTTCCCATCCGACGGGGGTAATCTTTGGCTACACCTTC.

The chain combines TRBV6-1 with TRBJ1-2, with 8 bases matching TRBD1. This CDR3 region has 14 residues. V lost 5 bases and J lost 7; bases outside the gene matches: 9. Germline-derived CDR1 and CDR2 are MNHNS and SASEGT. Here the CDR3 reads CASSSDREGRGYTF. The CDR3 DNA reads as TGTGCCAGCAGTTCGGACAGGGAAGGCCGTGGCTACACCTTC.

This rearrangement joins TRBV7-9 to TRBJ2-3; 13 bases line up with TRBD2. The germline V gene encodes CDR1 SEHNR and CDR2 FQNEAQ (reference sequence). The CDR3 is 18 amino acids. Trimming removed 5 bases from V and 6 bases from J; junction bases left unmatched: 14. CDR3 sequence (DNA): TGTGCCAGCAGCCCATTAGGGACTAGCGGGATCACGGCGGATACGCAGTATTTT. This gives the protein CASSPLGTSGITADTQYF.

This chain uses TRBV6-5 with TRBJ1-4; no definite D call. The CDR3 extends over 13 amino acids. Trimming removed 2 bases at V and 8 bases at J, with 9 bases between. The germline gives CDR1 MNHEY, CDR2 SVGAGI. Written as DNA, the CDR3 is TGTGCCAGCAGTTACAGGGAGTACGAAAAACTGTTTTTT. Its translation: CASSYREYEKLFF.

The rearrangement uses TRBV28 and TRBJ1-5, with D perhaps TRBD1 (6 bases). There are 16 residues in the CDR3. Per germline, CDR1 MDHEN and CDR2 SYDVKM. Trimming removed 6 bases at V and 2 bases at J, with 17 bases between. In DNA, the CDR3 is TGTGCCAGCAGCTTACTCCTAAACAGGGGCAATCAGCCCCAGCATTTT. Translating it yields CASSLLLNRGNQPQHF.

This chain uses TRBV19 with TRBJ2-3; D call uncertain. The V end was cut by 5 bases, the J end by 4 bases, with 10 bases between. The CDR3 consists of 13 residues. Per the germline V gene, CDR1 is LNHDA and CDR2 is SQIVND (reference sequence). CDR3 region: CASSARQADTQYF. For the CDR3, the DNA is TGTGCCAGTAGTGCTCGCCAGGCAGATACGCAGTATTTT. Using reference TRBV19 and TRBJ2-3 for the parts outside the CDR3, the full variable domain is DGGITQSPKYLFRKEGQNVTLSCEQNLNHDAMYWYRQDPGQGLRLIYYSQIVNDFQKGDIAEGYSVSREKKESFPLTVTSAQKNPTAFYLCASSARQADTQYFGPGTRLTVL.

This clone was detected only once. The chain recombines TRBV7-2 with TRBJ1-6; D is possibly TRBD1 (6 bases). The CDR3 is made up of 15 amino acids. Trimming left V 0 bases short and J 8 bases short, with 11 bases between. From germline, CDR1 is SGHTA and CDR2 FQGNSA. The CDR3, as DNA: TGTGCCAGCAGCTTAGCCGGGGGGGGCGATTCACCCCTCCACTTT. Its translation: CASSLAGGGDSPLHF.

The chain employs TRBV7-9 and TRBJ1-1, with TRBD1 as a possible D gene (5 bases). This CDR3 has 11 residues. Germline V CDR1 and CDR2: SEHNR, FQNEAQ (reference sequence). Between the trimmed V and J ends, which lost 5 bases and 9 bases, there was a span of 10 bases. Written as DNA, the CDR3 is TGTGCCAGCAGCCCATACAGGAAAGCTTTCTTT. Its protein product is CASSPYRKAFF.

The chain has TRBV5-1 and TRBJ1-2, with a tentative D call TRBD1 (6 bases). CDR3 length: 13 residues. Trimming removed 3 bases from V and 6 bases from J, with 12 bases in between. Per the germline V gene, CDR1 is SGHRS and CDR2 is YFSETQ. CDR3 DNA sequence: TGCGCCAGCAGCTCCAGGGGAGAGCATGGCTACACCTTC. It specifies CASSSRGEHGYTF.

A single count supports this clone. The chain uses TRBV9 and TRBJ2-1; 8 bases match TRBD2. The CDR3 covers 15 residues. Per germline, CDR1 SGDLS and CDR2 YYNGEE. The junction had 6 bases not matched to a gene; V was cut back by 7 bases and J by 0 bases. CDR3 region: CASGAGATSYNEQFF. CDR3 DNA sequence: TGTGCCAGCGGAGCGGGAGCCACCTCCTACAATGAGCAGTTCTTC.

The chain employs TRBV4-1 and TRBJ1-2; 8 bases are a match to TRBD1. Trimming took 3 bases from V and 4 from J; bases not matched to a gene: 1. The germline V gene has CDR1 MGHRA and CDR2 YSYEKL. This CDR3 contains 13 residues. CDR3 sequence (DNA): TGCGCCAGCAGCCAGGGACAGGTCTATGGCTACACCTTC. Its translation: CASSQGQVYGYTF.

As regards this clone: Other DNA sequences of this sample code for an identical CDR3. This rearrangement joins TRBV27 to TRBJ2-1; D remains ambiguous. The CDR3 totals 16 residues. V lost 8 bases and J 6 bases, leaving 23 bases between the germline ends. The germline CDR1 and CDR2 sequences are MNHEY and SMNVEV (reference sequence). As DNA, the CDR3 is TGTGCCAGCTCCATAGCTCCCCCTCCATGGATCAATGAGCAGTTCTTC. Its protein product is CASSIAPPPWINEQFF.

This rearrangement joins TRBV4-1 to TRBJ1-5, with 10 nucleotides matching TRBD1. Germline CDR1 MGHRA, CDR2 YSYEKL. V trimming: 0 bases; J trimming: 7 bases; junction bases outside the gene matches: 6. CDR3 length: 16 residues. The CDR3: CASSQEETGGWQPQHF. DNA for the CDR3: TGCGCCAGCAGCCAAGAAGAGACAGGGGGCTGGCAGCCCCAGCATTTT.

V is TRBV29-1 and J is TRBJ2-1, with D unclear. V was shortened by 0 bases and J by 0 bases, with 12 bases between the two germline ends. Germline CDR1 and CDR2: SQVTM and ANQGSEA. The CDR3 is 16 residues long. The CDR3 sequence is CSVEDLAPSSYNEQFF. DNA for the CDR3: TGCAGCGTTGAAGATTTAGCTCCGAGCTCCTACAATGAGCAGTTCTTC.

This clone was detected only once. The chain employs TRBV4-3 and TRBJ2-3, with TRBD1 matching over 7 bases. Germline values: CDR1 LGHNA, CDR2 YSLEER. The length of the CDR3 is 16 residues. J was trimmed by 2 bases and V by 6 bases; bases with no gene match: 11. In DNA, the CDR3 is TGCGCCAGCAGTATGATCCGGGACAGACCCACAGATACGCAGTATTTT. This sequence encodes CASSMIRDRPTDTQYF.

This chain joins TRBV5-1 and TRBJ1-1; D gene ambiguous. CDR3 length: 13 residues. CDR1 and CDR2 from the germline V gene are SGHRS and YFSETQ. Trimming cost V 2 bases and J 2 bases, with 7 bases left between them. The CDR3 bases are TGCGCCAGCAGCTTAAGACTCAACACTGAAGCTTTCTTT. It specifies CASSLRLNTEAFF.

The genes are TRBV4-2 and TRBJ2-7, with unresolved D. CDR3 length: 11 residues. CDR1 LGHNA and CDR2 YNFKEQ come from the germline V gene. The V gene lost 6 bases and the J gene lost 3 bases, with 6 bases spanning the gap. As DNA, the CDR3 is TGTGCCAGCAGGGCAGGCTACGAGCAGTACTTC. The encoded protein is CASRAGYEQYF.

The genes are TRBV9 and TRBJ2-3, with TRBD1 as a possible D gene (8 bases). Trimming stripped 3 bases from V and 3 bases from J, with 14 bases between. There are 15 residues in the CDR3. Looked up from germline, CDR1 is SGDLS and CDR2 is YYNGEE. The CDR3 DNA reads TGTGCCAGCAGCGGAGGACAGGGAGGGACAGATACGCAGTATTTT. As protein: CASSGGQGGTDTQYF. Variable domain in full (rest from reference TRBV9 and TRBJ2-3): DSGVTQTPKHLITATGQRVTLRCSPRSGDLSVYWYQQSLDQGLQFLIQYYNGEERAKGNILERFSAQQFPDLHSELNLSSLELGDSALYFCASSGGQGGTDTQYFGPGTRLTVL.

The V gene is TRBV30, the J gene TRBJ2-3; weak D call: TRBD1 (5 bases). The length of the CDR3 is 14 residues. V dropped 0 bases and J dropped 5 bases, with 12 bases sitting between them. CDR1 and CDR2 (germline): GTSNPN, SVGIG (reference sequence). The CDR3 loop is CAWSVGAGEDTQYF. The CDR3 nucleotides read TGTGCCTGGAGTGTTGGGGCAGGTGAAGATACGCAGTATTTT.

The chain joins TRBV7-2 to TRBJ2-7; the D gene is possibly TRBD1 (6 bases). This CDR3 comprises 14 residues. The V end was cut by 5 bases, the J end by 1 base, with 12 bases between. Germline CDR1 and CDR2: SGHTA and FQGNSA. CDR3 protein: CASSDRTASYEQYF. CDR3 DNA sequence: TGTGCCAGCAGCGACCGGACAGCGTCCTACGAGCAGTACTTC. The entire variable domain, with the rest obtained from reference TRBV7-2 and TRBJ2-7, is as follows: GAGVSQSPSNKVTEKGKDVELRCDPISGHTALYWYRQSLGQGLEFLIYFQGNSAPDKSGLPSDRFSAERTGGSVSTLTIQRTQQEDSAVYLCASSDRTASYEQYFGPGTRLTVT.

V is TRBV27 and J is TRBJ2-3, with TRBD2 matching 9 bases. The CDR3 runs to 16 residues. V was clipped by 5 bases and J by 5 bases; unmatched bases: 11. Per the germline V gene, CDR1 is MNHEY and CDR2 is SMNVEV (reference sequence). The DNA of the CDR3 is TGTGCCAGCAGTGTCTTAGCGGGGGCGGATCTAGATACGCAGTATTTT. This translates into CASSVLAGADLDTQYF.

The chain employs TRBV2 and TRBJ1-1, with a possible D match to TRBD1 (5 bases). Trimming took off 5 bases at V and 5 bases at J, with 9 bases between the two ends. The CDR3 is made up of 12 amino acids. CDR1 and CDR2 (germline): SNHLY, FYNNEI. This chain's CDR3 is CASSYGGTEAFF. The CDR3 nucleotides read TGTGCCAGCAGTTACGGGGGGACTGAAGCTTTCTTT.

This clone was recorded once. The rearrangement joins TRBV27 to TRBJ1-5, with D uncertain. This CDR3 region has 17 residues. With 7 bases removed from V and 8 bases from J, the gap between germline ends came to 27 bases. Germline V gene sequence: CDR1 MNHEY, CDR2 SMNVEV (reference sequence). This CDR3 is CASITRAKQPLYKPQHF. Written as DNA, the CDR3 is TGTGCCAGCATCACTAGGGCAAAACAGCCTCTGTACAAGCCCCAGCATTTT.

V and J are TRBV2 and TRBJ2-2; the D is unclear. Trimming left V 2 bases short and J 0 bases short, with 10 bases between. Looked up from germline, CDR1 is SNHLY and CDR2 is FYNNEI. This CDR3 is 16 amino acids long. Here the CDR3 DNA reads TGTGCCAGCAGTGAAAGCCCTAACCCGAACACCGGGGAGCTGTTTTTT. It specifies CASSESPNPNTGELFF. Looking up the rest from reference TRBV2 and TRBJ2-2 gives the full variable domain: EPEVTQTPSHQVTQMGQEVILRCVPISNHLYFYWYRQILGQKVEFLVSFYNNEISEKSEIFDDQFSVERPDGSNFTLKIRSTKLEDSAMYFCASSESPNPNTGELFFGEGSRLTVL.

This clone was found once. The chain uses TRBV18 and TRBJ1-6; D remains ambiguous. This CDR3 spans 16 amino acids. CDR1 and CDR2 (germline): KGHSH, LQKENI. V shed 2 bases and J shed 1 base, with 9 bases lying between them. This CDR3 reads CASSPSQNSYNSPLHF. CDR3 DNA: TGTGCCAGCTCACCATCCCAAAATTCCTATAATTCACCCCTCCACTTT.

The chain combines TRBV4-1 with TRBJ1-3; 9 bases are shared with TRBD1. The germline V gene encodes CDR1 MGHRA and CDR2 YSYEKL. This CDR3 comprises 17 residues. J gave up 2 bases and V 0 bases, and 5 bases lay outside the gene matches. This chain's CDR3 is CASSQEGGTGPGNTIYF. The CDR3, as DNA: TGCGCCAGCAGCCAAGAGGGAGGGACAGGGCCTGGAAACACCATATATTTT.

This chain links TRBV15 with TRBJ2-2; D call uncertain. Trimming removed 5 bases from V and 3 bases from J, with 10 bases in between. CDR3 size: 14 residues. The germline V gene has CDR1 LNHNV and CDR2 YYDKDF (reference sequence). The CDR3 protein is CATSPRSYTGELFF. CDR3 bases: TGTGCCACCAGCCCCCGGTCATACACCGGGGAGCTGTTTTTT. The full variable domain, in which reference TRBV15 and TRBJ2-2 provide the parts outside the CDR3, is DAMVIQNPRYQVTQFGKPVTLSCSQTLNHNVMYWYQQKSSQAPKLLFHYYDKDFNNEADTPDNFQSRRPNTSFCFLDIRSPGLGDTAMYLCATSPRSYTGELFFGEGSRLTVL.

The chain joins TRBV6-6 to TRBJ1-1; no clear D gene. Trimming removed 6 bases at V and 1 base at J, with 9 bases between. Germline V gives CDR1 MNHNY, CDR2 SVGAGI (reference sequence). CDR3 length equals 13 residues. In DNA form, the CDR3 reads TGTGCCAGCAGAACTCTAGAGAACACTGAAGCTTTCTTT. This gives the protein CASRTLENTEAFF.

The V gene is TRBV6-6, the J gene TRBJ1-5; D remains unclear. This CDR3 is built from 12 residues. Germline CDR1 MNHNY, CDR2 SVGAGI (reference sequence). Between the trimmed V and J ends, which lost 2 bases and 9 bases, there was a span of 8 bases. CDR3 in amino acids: CASSYPGAPQHF. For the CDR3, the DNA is TGTGCCAGCAGTTACCCGGGAGCGCCCCAGCATTTT.